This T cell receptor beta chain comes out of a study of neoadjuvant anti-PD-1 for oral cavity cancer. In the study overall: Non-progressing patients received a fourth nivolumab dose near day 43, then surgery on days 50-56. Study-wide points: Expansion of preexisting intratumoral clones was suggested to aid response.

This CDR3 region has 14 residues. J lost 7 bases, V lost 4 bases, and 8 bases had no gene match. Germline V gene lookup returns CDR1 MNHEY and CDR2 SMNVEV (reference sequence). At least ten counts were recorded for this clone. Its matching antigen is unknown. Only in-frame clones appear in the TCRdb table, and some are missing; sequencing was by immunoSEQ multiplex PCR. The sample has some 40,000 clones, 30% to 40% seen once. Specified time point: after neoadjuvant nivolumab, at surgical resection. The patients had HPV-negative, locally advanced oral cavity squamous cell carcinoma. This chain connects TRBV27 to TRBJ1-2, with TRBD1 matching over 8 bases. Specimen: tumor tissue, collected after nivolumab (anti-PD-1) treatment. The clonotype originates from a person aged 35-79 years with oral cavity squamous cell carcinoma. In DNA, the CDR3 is TGTGCCAGCAGTTCGGCAGGGGGCTTCTCTGGCTACACCTTC. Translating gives CASSSAGGFSGYTF.